This passage covers 10 T cell receptor beta chains from one sample sequenced in a study of blood T cell repertoires in COVID-19. Measured with immunoSEQ multiplex PCR; TCRdb has only the in-frame clones, and not every one. The sample gives tens of thousands of clones, 78% of which show up once; about 35% is in the top ten. Sequencing was done on a sample of peripheral blood. The receptors come from a man at least 80 years old with acute or convalescent COVID-19.

The V and J genes are TRBV7-2 and TRBJ1-3; a possible D gene is TRBD1 (5 bases). Germline CDR1 SGHTA, CDR2 FQGNSA. Trimming removed 5 bases at V and 0 bases at J, with 14 bases between. The CDR3 is 16 amino acids. DNA for the CDR3: TGTGCCAGCAGCCCCCAGACAGTTTACTCTGGAAACACCATATATTTT. Its protein is CASSPQTVYSGNTIYF.

The V and J genes are TRBV27 and TRBJ2-7, with TRBD1 identical over 11 bases. Germline-derived CDR1 and CDR2 are MNHEY and SMNVEV (reference sequence). CDR3 length: 15 amino acids. J was trimmed by 5 bases and V by 6 bases; bases with no gene match: 9. CDR3 in amino acids: CASRTSGTGGNEQYF. CDR3 nucleotide sequence: TGTGCCAGCAGGACCTCCGGGACAGGGGGAAACGAGCAGTACTTC.

The V call is TRBV6-5, the J call TRBJ1-1, with D uncertain. The germline gives CDR1 MNHEY, CDR2 SVGAGI. Trimming took off 7 bases at V and 0 bases at J, with 3 bases between the two ends. This CDR3 has 11 amino acids. The CDR3 sequence is CASKLNTEAFF. CDR3 sequence (DNA): TGTGCCAGCAAGCTGAACACTGAAGCTTTCTTT.

The chain joins TRBV29-1 to TRBJ1-1; D uncertain. Germline values: CDR1 SQVTM, CDR2 ANQGSEA. V was pared by 5 bases and J by 3 bases, with 10 bases between. The length of the CDR3 is 12 residues. The CDR3 sequence is CSVTRADTEAFF. In DNA, the CDR3 is TGCAGCGTTACGAGGGCGGACACTGAAGCTTTCTTT.

The chain has TRBV7-9 and TRBJ1-1, with TRBD1 matching 8 bases. The V segment lost 9 bases and the J segment 2 bases; nucleotides outside the gene matches: 2. CDR1 is SEHNR, CDR2 FQNEAQ, per germline (reference sequence). This CDR3 has 12 amino acids. CDR3 sequence reads: CASDRGNTEAFF. The DNA for the CDR3 is TGTGCCAGTGACAGGGGAAACACTGAAGCTTTCTTT.

This rearrangement joins TRBV18 to TRBJ1-2; D gene uncertain. There are 13 residues in the CDR3. V dropped 5 bases and J dropped 5 bases, with 12 bases sitting between them. Looked up from germline, CDR1 is KGHSH and CDR2 is LQKENI. CDR3 bases: TGTGCCAGCTCATCAGGCCAGAATTATGGCTACACCTTC. Translation gives CASSSGQNYGYTF.

The gene calls are TRBV4-1 and TRBJ1-1; unclear D gene. In germline, CDR1 is MGHRA, CDR2 YSYEKL. V dropped 4 bases and J dropped 1 base, with 7 bases sitting between them. The CDR3 consists of 13 residues. The CDR3 region is CASSRTANTEAFF. CDR3 bases: TGCGCCAGCAGCCGCACAGCGAACACTGAAGCTTTCTTT.

The chain links TRBV3-1 (or the pseudogene TRBV3-2) to TRBJ1-1; tentatively, D is TRBD1 (5 bases). CDR1 is LGHDT, CDR2 YNNKEL, per germline (reference sequence). CDR3 size: 14 residues. The V and J ends lost 4 bases and 4 bases respectively, with 13 bases between them. CDR3 in amino acids: CASSPPRAITEAFF. Here the CDR3 DNA reads TGTGCCAGCAGCCCGCCCAGGGCTATCACTGAAGCTTTCTTT.

This clone appeared a single time. The chain joins TRBV19 to TRBJ1-1; D not certain. Germline V gives CDR1 LNHDA, CDR2 SQIVND (reference sequence). The V and J ends lost 5 bases and 3 bases respectively, with 7 bases between them. This CDR3 has 12 amino acids. The CDR3, as DNA: TGTGCCAGTAGTGGCTTCGACACTGAAGCTTTCTTT. Protein sequence: CASSGFDTEAFF.

This chain connects TRBV5-5 to TRBJ1-1; 9 nucleotides match TRBD1. V lost 2 bases, J lost 7 bases, and 9 bases stayed unmatched. The CDR3 sequence is 15 residues long. Germline CDR1 SGHKS, CDR2 YYEKEE (reference sequence). CDR3 bases: TGTGCCAGCAGCTTTGTAACAGGGGGCGTGAATGAAGCTTTCTTT. It specifies CASSFVTGGVNEAFF.